These T cell receptor beta chains were read from a single sample in a study of T cell responses to AZD1222 COVID-19 vaccine. Method: immunoSEQ multiplex PCR; TCRdb's copy keeps in-frame clones and lacks some. The sample has 60,000 to 75,000 clones, around 80% seen once; the top ten hold over 15%. The sample was peripheral blood, taken on day 0 of AZD1222 vaccination. The receptors here all came from an adult in good health. CDR3s include the opening cysteine and the closing phenylalanine or tryptophan. D genes are given only for firm matches. A clone size is listed for some rows: how often the clone was seen (once, few, many), or a class if it is expanded.

J gene | D gene | clone size | V gene | CDR3 DNA | CDR3 protein
TRBJ1-1 | - | - | TRBV13 | TGTGCCAGCAGCGGGGCCACAGGGAACACTGAAGCTTTCTTT | CASSGATGNTEAFF
TRBJ2-1 | - | - | TRBV20-1 | TGCAGTGCTAGTGGGCTAGATTTAGATGAGCAGTTCTTC | CSASGLDLDEQFF
TRBJ1-2 | - | - | TRBV7-9 | TGTGCCAGCAGCTTGTCGGGGCTAAGCTCGGACTATGGCTACACCTTC | CASSLSGLSSDYGYTF
TRBJ1-2 | TRBD1 | - | TRBV19 | TGTGCCAGTATGACAGGGGGCATTATCGGCTATGGCTACACCTTC | CASMTGGIIGYGYTF
TRBJ1-5 | TRBD1 | - | TRBV28 | TGTGCCAGCAGTTTCCGAGGCAGGGGGCCGGGCAATCAGCCCCAGCATTTT | CASSFRGRGPGNQPQHF
TRBJ2-7 | - | - | TRBV3-1/TRBV3-2 | TGTGCCAGCAGCCACCGATGCTTGGATACGGACTACGAGCAGTACTTC | CASSHRCLDTDYEQYF
TRBJ2-1 | TRBD2 | - | TRBV7-2 | TGTGCCAGCAGCTCCGTGACTAGCTTAAGCTCCTACAATGAGCAGTTCTTC | CASSSVTSLSSYNEQFF
TRBJ1-1 | - | - | TRBV19 | TGTGCCAGTAGTATGCCCGGCTTGAACACTGAAGCTTTCTTT | CASSMPGLNTEAFF
TRBJ2-7 | - | - | TRBV28 | TGTGCCAGCAGTTTATCTAACAGGATCCACGAGCAGTACTTC | CASSLSNRIHEQYF
TRBJ2-5 | TRBD2 | - | TRBV6-6 | TGTGCCAGCAGTCTTTGGACTAGCGGGAGGGCCGAGAAAGAGACCCAGTACTTC | CASSLWTSGRAEKETQYF
TRBJ1-5 | TRBD1 | - | TRBV3-1/TRBV3-2 | TGTGCCAGCAGCCAGACACTGACAGGGGGCAATCAGCCCCAGCATTTT | CASSQTLTGGNQPQHF
TRBJ2-7 | TRBD2 | - | TRBV28 | TGTGCCAGCAGCTTTTCTAGCGGGAGGTCCATCTACGAGCAGTACTTC | CASSFSSGRSIYEQYF
TRBJ1-1 | - | - | TRBV29-1 | TGCAGCTCCATGGAGAACACTGAAGCTTTCTTT | CSSMENTEAFF
TRBJ1-3 | - | once | TRBV24-1 | TGTGCCACCAGTTTGGGAGGTGGAAACACCATATATTTT | CATSLGGGNTIYF